The rows below give T cell receptor beta chains drawn from one sample of a study of blood T cell repertoires in COVID-19. Measured with immunoSEQ multiplex PCR; TCRdb has only the in-frame clones, and not every one. Of tens of thousands of clones listed, about 90% are singletons. Sequencing was performed on peripheral blood. These receptors were taken from a woman older than 75 with active COVID-19. The CDR3 runs from the conserved cysteine through the conserved F or W. A D gene is named only where the DNA matches it firmly. Expanded clones get a size class; other rows say once, few or many, or leave the size out.

TRBV7-6,NA,NA,TRBJ2-5,CASSLGPGEETQYF,TGTGCCAGCAGCTTAGGTCCAGGGGAAGAGACCCAGTACTTC
TRBV5-5,NA,TRBD2,TRBJ2-5,CASSSGGGRETQYF,TGTGCCAGCAGCTCCGGCGGGGGGCGGGAGACCCAGTACTTC
TRBV7-2,NA,TRBD1,TRBJ2-6,CASSTRQGYSGANVLTF,TGTGCCAGCAGCACCCGACAGGGATACTCTGGGGCCAACGTCCTGACTTTC
TRBV7-3,NA,TRBD1,TRBJ2-6,CASSLTPQGPGANVLTF,TGTGCCAGCAGCTTAACCCCACAGGGGCCAGGGGCCAACGTCCTGACTTTC
TRBV12-5,NA,NA,TRBJ1-5,CASGLNRVPQPQHF,TGTGCTAGTGGTTTAAACAGGGTACCTCAGCCCCAGCATTTT
TRBV4-2,NA,TRBD2,TRBJ2-5,CASSQEPLAGARGETQYF,TGTGCCAGCAGCCAAGAGCCCCTAGCGGGGGCCCGGGGGGAGACCCAGTACTTC
TRBV7-6,few,NA,TRBJ2-7,CASSLGADYEQYF,TGTGCCAGCAGCTTAGGGGCAGACTACGAGCAGTACTTC
TRBV18,NA,NA,TRBJ2-5,CASSPGNSAETQYF,TGTGCCAGCTCACCAGGAAATAGCGCAGAGACCCAGTACTTC
TRBV6-5,NA,NA,TRBJ1-4,CASSPTGGGEKLFF,TGTGCCAGCAGCCCCACGGGGGGAGGTGAAAAACTGTTTTTT
TRBV7-8,NA,NA,TRBJ2-3,CASSLVPDYTDTQYF,TGTGCCAGCAGCTTAGTCCCGGACTACACAGATACGCAGTATTTT
TRBV18,once,TRBD1,TRBJ2-5,CASSPVTGGEETQYF,TGTGCCAGCTCACCGGTTACAGGGGGCGAAGAGACCCAGTACTTC
TRBV9,NA,TRBD1,TRBJ1-2,CASSGGTGIIGYTF,TGTGCCAGCAGCGGGGGGACAGGGATTATTGGCTACACCTTC
TRBV7-9,NA,NA,TRBJ2-7,CASSPPGGGAYEQYF,TGTGCCAGCAGCCCCCCCGGTGGAGGAGCCTACGAGCAGTACTTC
TRBV9,NA,TRBD2,TRBJ2-5,CASSSLAGSQETQYF,TGTGCCAGCAGCTCCCTAGCGGGATCTCAAGAGACCCAGTACTTC
TRBV5-1,NA,NA,TRBJ2-5,CASSSQETQYF,TGCGCCAGCAGTTCGCAAGAGACCCAGTACTTC
TRBV15,NA,TRBD1,TRBJ2-6,CATSTGQGLGANVLTF,TGTGCCACCAGCACCGGACAGGGTCTCGGGGCCAACGTCCTGACTTTC
TRBV7-6,NA,NA,TRBJ2-1,CASSLGGNPLNEQFF,TGTGCCAGCAGCTTAGGAGGGAACCCCCTGAATGAGCAGTTCTTC
TRBV7-2,NA,NA,TRBJ2-2,CASSPQGLAGELFF,TGTGCCAGCAGCCCGCAGGGTTTGGCCGGGGAGCTGTTTTTT
TRBV9,NA,NA,TRBJ2-1,CASSLLSSYNEQFF,TGTGCCAGCAGTCTCTTGAGCTCCTACAATGAGCAGTTCTTC
TRBV3-1/TRBV3-2,NA,TRBD1,TRBJ1-6,CASSRGTGDIYNSPLHF,TGCGCCAGCAGCAGGGGGACAGGAGATATCTATAATTCACCCCTCCACTTT
TRBV4-2,NA,NA,TRBJ2-4,CASSPEAGGGANIQYF,TGTGCCAGCAGCCCCGAGGCAGGTGGGGGCGCGAACATTCAGTACTTC
TRBV7-2,NA,TRBD1,TRBJ2-2,CASSLRSGQVNTGELFF,TGTGCCAGCAGCTTACGGTCTGGACAGGTGAACACCGGGGAGCTGTTTTTT
TRBV6-5,NA,NA,TRBJ2-1,CASSSGGGYNEQFF,TGTGCCAGCAGTTCAGGGGGAGGCTACAATGAGCAGTTCTTC
TRBV19,NA,TRBD1,TRBJ1-3,CASSTTGGRYTIYF,TGTGCCAGTAGTACTACAGGGGGCAGGTACACCATATATTTT
TRBV18,NA,NA,TRBJ1-4,CASSPQGRIPEKLFF,TGTGCCAGCTCACCACAGGGGCGCATCCCGGAAAAACTGTTTTTT
TRBV5-6,NA,TRBD1,TRBJ1-4,CASSAGQTNEKLFF,TGTGCCAGCAGCGCGGGACAGACTAATGAAAAACTGTTTTTT
TRBV6-6,once,TRBD1,TRBJ2-7,CASRSPLGTGHYEQYF,TGTGCCAGCAGAAGCCCCTTGGGGACAGGACACTACGAGCAGTACTTC
TRBV11-2,NA,NA,TRBJ1-1,CASRPTKTGSSQHYTEAFF,TGTGCCAGCAGACCTACCAAGACAGGTTCAAGTCAACACTACACTGAAGCTTTCTTT
TRBV29-1,NA,NA,TRBJ1-1,CSVGDFGEAFF,TGCAGCGTTGGGGACTTCGGGGAAGCTTTCTTT
TRBV19,NA,TRBD1,TRBJ1-2,CASSPGTAYGYTF,TGTGCCAGTAGTCCTGGGACAGCGTATGGCTACACCTTC
TRBV3-1/TRBV3-2,NA,TRBD1,TRBJ1-2,CASSQDRGHRGYTF,TGTGCCAGCAGCCAGGACAGGGGGCATCGTGGCTACACCTTC